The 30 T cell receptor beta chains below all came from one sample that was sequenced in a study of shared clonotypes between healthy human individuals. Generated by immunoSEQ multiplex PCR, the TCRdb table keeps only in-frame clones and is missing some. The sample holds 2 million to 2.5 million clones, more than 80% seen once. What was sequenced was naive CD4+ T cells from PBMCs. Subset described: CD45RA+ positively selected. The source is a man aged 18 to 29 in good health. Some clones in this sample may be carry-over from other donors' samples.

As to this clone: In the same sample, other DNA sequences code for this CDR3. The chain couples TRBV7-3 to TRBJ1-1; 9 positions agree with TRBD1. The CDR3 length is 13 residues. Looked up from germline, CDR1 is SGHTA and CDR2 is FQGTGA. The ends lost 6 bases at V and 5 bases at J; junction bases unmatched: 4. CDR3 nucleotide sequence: TGTGCCAGCAGTTCGGGACAGGGTACTGAAGCTTTCTTT. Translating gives CASSSGQGTEAFF.

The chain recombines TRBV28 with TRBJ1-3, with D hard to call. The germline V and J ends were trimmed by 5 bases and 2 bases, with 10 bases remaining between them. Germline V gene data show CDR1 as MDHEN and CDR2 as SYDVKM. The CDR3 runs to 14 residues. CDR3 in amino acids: CASSDARAGNTIYF. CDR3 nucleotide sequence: TGTGCCAGCAGTGACGCCAGAGCTGGAAACACCATATATTTT.

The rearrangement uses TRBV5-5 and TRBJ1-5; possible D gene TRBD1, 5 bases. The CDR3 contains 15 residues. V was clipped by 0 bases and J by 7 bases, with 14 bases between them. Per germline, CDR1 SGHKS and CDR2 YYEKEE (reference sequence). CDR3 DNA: TGTGCCAGCAGCTTGGGAGGGCAGGGAGCCCAGCCCCAGCATTTT. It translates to CASSLGGQGAQPQHF.

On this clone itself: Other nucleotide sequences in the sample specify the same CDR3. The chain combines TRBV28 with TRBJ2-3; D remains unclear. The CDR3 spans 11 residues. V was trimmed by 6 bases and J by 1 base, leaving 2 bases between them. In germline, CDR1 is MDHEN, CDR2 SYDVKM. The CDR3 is CASRRTDTQYF. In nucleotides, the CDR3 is TGTGCCAGCAGGCGCACAGATACGCAGTATTTT. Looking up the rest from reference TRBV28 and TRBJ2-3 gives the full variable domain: DVKVTQSSRYLVKRTGEKVFLECVQDMDHENMFWYRQDPGLGLRLIYFSYDVKMKEKGDIPEGYSVSREKKERFSLILESASTNQTSMYLCASRRTDTQYFGPGTRLTVL.

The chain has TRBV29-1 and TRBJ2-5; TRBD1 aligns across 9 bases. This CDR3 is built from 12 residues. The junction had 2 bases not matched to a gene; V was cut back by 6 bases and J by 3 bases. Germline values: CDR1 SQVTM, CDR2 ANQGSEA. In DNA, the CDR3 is TGCAGCGTCCGGACAGGGGAAGAGACCCAGTACTTC. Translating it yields CSVRTGEETQYF.

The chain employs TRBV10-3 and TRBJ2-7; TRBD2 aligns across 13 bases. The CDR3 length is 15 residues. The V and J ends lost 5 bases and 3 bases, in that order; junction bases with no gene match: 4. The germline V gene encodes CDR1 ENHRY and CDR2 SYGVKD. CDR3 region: CAISKTSGRFYEQYF. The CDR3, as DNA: TGTGCCATCAGTAAGACTAGCGGGAGGTTCTACGAGCAGTACTTC.

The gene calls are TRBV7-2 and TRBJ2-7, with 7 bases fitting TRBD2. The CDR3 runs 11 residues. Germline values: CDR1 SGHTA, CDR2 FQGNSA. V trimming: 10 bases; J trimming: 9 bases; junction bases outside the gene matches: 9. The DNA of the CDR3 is TGTGCCACCGGGGAGGGAGGAAGGCAGTACTTC. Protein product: CATGEGGRQYF.

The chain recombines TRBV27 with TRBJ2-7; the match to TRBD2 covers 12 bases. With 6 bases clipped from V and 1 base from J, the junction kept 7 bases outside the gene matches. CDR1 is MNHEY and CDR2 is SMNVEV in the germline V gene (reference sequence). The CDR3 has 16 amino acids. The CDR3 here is CASRDETSGRSYEQYF. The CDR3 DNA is TGTGCCAGCAGAGACGAGACTAGCGGGAGATCCTACGAGCAGTACTTC.

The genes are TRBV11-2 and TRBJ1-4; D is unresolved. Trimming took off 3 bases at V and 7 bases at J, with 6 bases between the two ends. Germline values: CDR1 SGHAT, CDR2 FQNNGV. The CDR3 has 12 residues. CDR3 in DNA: TGTGCCAGCAGCTTCGCGCGTGAAAAACTGTTTTTT. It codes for CASSFAREKLFF.

The chain's CDR3 is CAWATGGWGYTF. CDR3 DNA: TGTGCCTGGGCCACAGGGGGATGGGGCTACACCTTC. The V call is TRBV30, the J call TRBJ1-2; 8 bases map to TRBD1. After removal of 5 bases from V and 8 bases from J, the junction contained 7 bases not matched to a gene. The CDR3 runs 12 residues. Germline CDR1 is GTSNPN and CDR2 is SVGIG (reference sequence).

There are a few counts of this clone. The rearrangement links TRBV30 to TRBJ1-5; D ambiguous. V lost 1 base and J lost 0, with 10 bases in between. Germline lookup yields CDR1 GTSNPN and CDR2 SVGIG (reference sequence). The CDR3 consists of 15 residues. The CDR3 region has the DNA TGTGCCTGGAGTGCCACGACGGGTAGCAATCAGCCCCAGCATTTT. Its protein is CAWSATTGSNQPQHF. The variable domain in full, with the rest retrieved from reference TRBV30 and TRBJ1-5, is SQTIHQWPATLVQPVGSPLSLECTVEGTSNPNLYWYRQAAGRGLQLLFYSVGIGQISSEVPQNLSASRPQDRQFILSSKKLLLSDSGFYLCAWSATTGSNQPQHFGDGTRLSIL.

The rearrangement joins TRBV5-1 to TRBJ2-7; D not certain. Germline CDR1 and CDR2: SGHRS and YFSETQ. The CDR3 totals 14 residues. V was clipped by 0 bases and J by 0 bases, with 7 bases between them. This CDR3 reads CASSLDSYSYEQYF. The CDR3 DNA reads TGCGCCAGCAGCTTGGACTCTTACTCCTACGAGCAGTACTTC. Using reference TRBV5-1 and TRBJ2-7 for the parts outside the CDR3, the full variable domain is KAGVTQTPRYLIKTRGQQVTLSCSPISGHRSVSWYQQTPGQGLQFLFEYFSETQRNKGNFPGRFSGRQFSNSRSEMNVSTLELGDSALYLCASSLDSYSYEQYFGPGTRLTVT.

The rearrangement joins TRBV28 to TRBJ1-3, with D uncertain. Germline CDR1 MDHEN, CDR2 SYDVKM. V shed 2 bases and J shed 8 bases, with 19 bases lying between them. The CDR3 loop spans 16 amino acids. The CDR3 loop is CASSLALPFELDTIYF. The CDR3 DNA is TGTGCCAGCAGTTTAGCACTCCCCTTCGAGTTGGACACCATATATTTT.

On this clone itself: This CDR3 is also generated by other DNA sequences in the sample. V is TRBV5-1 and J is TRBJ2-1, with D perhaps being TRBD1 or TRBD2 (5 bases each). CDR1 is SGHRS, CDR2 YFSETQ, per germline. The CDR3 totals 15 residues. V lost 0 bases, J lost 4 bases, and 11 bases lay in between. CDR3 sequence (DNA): TGCGCCAGCAGCTTGGAAGGGACGACTTACAATGAGCAGTTCTTC. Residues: CASSLEGTTYNEQFF.

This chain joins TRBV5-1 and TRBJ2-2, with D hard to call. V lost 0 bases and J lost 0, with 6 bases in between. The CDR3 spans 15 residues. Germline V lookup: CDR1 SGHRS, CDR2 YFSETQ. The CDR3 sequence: CASSLDNTNTGELFF. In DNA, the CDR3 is TGCGCCAGCAGCTTGGACAACACGAACACCGGGGAGCTGTTTTTT. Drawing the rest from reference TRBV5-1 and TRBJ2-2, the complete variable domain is KAGVTQTPRYLIKTRGQQVTLSCSPISGHRSVSWYQQTPGQGLQFLFEYFSETQRNKGNFPGRFSGRQFSNSRSEMNVSTLELGDSALYLCASSLDNTNTGELFFGEGSRLTVL.

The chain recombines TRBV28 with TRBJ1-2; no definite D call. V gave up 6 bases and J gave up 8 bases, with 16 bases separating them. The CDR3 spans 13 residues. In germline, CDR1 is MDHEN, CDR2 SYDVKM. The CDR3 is CASSPGAYEGYTF. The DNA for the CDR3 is TGTGCCAGCAGCCCGGGAGCTTATGAAGGCTACACCTTC.

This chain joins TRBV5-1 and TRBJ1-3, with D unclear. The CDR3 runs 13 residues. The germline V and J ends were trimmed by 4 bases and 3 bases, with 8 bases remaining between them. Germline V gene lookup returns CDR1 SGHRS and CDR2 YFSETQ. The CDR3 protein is CASSRGGGNTIYF. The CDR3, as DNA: TGCGCCAGCAGCCGTGGCGGTGGAAACACCATATATTTT.

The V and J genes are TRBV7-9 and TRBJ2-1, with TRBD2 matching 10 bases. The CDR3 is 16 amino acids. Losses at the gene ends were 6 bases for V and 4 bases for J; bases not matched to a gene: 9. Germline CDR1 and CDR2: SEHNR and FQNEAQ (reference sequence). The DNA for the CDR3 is TGTGCCAGCAGTTTTACCGGGACTAGCGTATACAATGAGCAGTTCTTC. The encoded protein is CASSFTGTSVYNEQFF.

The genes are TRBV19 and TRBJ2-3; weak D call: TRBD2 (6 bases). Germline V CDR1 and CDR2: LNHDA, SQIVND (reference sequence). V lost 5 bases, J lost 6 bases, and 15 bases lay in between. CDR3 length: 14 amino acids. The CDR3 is CASSERAPGDTQYF. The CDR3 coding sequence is TGTGCCAGTAGTGAGCGGGCTCCGGGGGATACGCAGTATTTT.

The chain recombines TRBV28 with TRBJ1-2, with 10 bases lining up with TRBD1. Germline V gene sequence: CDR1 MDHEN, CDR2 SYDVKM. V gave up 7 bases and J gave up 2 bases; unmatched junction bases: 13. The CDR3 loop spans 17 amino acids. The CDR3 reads CASNQFSLGQGNYGYTF. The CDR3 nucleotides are TGTGCCAGCAATCAATTTTCCCTGGGACAGGGGAACTATGGCTACACCTTC.

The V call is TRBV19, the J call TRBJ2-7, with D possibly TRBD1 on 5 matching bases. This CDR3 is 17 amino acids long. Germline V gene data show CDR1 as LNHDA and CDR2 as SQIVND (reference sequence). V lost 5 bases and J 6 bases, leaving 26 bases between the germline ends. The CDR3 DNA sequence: TGTGCCAGTAGTCAATTTGGGGCGCCACCAGATCCGGGCGAGCAGTACTTC. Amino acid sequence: CASSQFGAPPDPGEQYF.

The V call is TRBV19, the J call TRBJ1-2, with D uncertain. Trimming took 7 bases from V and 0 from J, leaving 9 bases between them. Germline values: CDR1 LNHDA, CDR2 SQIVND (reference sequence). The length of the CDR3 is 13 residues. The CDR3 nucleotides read TGTGCCAGTAAGGGCCCCGCTAACTATGGCTACACCTTC. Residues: CASKGPANYGYTF.

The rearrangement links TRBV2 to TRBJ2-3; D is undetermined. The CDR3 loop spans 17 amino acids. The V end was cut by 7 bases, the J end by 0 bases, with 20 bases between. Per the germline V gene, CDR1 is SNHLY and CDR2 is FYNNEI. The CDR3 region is CASTVNHLAVSTDTQYF. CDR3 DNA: TGTGCCAGCACTGTCAACCACTTGGCCGTAAGCACAGATACGCAGTATTTT.

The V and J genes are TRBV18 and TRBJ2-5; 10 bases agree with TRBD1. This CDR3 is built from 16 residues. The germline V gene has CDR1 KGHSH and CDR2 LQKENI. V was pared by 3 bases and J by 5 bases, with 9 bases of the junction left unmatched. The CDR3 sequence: CASSPPTGGIMETQYF. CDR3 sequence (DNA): TGTGCCAGCTCACCCCCGACAGGGGGCATAATGGAGACCCAGTACTTC.

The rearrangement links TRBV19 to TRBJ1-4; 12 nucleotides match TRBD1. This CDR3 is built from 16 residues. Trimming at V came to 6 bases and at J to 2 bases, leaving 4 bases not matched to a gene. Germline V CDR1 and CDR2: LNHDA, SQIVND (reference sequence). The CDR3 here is CASRRGQGATNEKLFF. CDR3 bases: TGTGCCAGTAGACGGGGACAGGGGGCTACTAATGAAAAACTGTTTTTT.

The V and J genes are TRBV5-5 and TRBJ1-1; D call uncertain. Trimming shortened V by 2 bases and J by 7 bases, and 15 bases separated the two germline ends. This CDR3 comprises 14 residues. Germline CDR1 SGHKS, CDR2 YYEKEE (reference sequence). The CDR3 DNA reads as TGTGCCAGCAGCTTTGATTCCTTCCTTGGTGAAGCTTTCTTT. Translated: CASSFDSFLGEAFF.

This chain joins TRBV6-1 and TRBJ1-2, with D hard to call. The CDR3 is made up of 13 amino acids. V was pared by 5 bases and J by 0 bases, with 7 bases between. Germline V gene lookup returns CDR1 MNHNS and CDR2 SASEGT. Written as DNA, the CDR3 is TGTGCCAGCAGTCGGGCACCTAACTATGGCTACACCTTC. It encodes CASSRAPNYGYTF.

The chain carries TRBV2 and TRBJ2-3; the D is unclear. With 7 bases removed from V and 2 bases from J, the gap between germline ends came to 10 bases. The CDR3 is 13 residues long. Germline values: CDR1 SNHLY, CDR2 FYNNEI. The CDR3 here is CASTSVPTDTQYF. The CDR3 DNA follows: TGTGCCAGCACTAGTGTTCCCACAGATACGCAGTATTTT.

DNA of the CDR3: TGTGCCAGCACCCTGTCCAGGGGAACACTTGTAGGAAACACCATATATTTT. Its translation is CASTLSRGTLVGNTIYF. The chain employs TRBV7-9 and TRBJ1-3, with TRBD1 as a possible D gene (6 bases). The CDR3 is 17 amino acids. Germline CDR1 SEHNR, CDR2 FQNEAQ (reference sequence). Trimming removed 7 bases from V and 4 bases from J, with 23 bases in between.

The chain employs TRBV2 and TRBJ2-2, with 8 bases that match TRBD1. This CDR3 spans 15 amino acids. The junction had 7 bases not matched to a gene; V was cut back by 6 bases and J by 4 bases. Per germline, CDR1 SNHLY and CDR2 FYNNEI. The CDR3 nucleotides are TGTGCCAGCAGATTCGACAGGGGAAGCACCGGGGAGCTGTTTTTT. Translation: CASRFDRGSTGELFF. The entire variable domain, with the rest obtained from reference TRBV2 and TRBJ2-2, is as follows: EPEVTQTPSHQVTQMGQEVILRCVPISNHLYFYWYRQILGQKVEFLVSFYNNEISEKSEIFDDQFSVERPDGSNFTLKIRSTKLEDSAMYFCASRFDRGSTGELFFGEGSRLTVL.